Listed here is a single TCR beta chain. Its target is not known. Primers used in a second PCR of roughly 6 to 11 cycles were a sample-barcoded 5' primer and a J-beta primer mix. The template-switch adaptor was a 5' adaptor with 12 random nucleotides. It tagged each cDNA molecule. TCRdb re-analysed the 5' RACE reads in MiXCR, keeping a single row per CDR3 protein. In the table there are hundreds of thousands of distinct CDR3 sequences, around 45% of which are singletons. The data originate from a study of blood T cells in healthy people across ages. Whole-study results and caveats: With naive T cell percentage, TCR beta diversity showed a strong correlation. It was the long-lived donors that had more naive CD4+ cells and higher diversity than aged donors.

CDR1 is SGHRS, CDR2 YFSETQ, per germline. Trimming pared 4 bases from V and 5 bases from J, leaving 19 bases between. This CDR3 has 16 residues. The chain is built from TRBV5-1 and TRBJ1-3; D unresolved. The receptor was isolated from a man between 60 and 75 years old in good health. Sequencing used blood. The CDR3, as DNA: TGCGCCAGCAGCCTCTCCGGGCCCCAAGATAGAAACACCATATATTTT. Protein: CASSLSGPQDRNTIYF.